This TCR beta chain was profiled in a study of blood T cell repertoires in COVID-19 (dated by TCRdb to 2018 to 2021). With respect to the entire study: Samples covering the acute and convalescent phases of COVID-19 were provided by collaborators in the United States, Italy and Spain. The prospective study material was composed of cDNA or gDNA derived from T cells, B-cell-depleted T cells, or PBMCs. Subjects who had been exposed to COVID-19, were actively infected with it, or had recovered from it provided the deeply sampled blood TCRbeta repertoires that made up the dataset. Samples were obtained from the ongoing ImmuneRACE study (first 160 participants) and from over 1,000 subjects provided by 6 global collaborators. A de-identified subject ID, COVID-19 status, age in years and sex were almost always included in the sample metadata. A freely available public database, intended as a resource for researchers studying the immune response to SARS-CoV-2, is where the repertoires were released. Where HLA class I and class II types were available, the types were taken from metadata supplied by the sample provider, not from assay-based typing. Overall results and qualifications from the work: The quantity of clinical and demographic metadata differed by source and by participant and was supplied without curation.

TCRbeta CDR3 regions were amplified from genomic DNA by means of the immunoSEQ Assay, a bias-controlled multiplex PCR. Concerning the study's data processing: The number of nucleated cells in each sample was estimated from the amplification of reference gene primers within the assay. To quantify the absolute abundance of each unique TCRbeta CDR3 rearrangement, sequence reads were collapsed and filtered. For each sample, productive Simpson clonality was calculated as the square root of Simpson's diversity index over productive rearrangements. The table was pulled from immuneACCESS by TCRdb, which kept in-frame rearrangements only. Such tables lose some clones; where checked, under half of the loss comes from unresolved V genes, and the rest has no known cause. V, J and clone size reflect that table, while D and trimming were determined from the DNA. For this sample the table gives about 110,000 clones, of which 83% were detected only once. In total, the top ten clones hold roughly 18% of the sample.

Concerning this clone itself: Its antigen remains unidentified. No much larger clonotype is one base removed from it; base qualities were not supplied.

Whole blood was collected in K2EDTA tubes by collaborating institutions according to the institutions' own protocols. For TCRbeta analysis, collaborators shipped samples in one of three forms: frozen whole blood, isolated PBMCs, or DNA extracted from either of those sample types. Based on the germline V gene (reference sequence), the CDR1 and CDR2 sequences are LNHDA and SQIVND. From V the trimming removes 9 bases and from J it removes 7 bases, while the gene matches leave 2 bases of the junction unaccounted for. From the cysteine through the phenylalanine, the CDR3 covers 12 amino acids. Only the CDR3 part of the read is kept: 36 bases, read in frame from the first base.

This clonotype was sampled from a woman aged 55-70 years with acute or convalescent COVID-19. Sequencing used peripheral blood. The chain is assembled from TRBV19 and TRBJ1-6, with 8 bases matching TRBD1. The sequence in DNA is TGTGCCAGGGACAGGGTAAATTCACCCCTCCACTTT. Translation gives CARDRVNSPLHF.